This is a list of T cell receptor beta chains from one sample in a study of T cell repertoires in cytomegalovirus infection. From the reads, TCRdb called clonotypes with MiXCR, one entry per CDR3 protein. The sample has about 770,000 distinct CDR3 sequences, under 35% seen once. These receptors have no identified antigens. The material was cultured CD8+ T cells from PBMCs, obtained from culture after CMV antigen stimulation. The source is a human donor in good health (CMV status not recorded). Some clones in this sample may be carry-over from other donors' samples. The CDR3 runs from the conserved cysteine through the conserved F or W. Fields, in order: J gene, V gene, CDR3 protein.

J: TRBJ1-5; V: TRBV7-9; CDR3: CASSEGLGQRSNQPQHF
J: TRBJ2-7; V: TRBV27; CDR3: CASSYSGPTYEQYF
J: TRBJ2-1; V: TRBV7-9; CDR3: CASSLSGGDNEQFF
J: TRBJ1-2; V: TRBV10-3; CDR3: CATKAPKDLYGYTF
J: TRBJ1-2; V: TRBV7-9; CDR3: CASSFPRTGGEDGYTF
J: TRBJ1-1; V: TRBV6-6; CDR3: CASSRITGMDTEAFF
J: TRBJ1-6; V: TRBV7-2; CDR3: CASSSTGARNSPLHF
J: TRBJ1-1; V: TRBV19; CDR3: CASLDSWDNSAGDTEAFF
J: TRBJ1-1; V: TRBV7-2; CDR3: CASSLLTLDRGYMNTEAFF
J: TRBJ2-2; V: TRBV4-3; CDR3: CASSHYPLAGGPAGELFF
J: TRBJ2-3; V: TRBV29-1; CDR3: CSVDRASTDTQYF
J: TRBJ2-6; V: TRBV6-4; CDR3: CASSDSSGSGANVLTF
J: TRBJ1-1; V: TRBV27; CDR3: CASSLSQVHTEAFF
J: TRBJ1-6; V: TRBV6-2/TRBV6-3; CDR3: CASISPGGDSKNSPLHF
J: TRBJ1-5; V: TRBV6-6; CDR3: CASSYSLQSQTQHF
J: TRBJ2-7; V: TRBV7-2; CDR3: CASSLVRYEQYF
J: TRBJ2-1; V: TRBV19; CDR3: CASSIKPGARGQFF
J: TRBJ2-1; V: TRBV7-2; CDR3: CASSFPGQADNEQFF
J: TRBJ1-1; V: TRBV7-9; CDR3: CASTEGVNTEAFF
J: TRBJ1-2; V: TRBV6-5; CDR3: CASSYSYTGTGYGYTF
J: TRBJ1-4; V: TRBV4-1; CDR3: CASSQVAGPNEKLFF
J: TRBJ2-7; V: TRBV2; CDR3: CASINPGLAGGYEQYF
J: TRBJ2-2; V: TRBV7-3; CDR3: CASSFFGVVDTGELFF
J: TRBJ2-4; V: TRBV27; CDR3: CASSLSERGIQYF
J: TRBJ1-5; V: TRBV7-9; CDR3: CASSLVGSEPQHF
J: TRBJ2-7; V: TRBV7-2; CDR3: CASSQLQYPYEQYF
J: TRBJ2-1; V: TRBV6-1; CDR3: CASSEWSGDLYNEQFF
J: TRBJ2-6; V: TRBV6-5; CDR3: CASSPSFPSGAGANVLTF
J: TRBJ1-6; V: TRBV5-8; CDR3: CASSLGDSYNSPLHF
J: TRBJ2-2; V: TRBV7-9; CDR3: CASTDREENTGELFF
J: TRBJ2-1; V: TRBV6-1; CDR3: CASSPEDKPSHYNEQFF
J: TRBJ2-1; V: TRBV6-6; CDR3: CASSVGVTIGEQFF